The T cell receptor (beta chain) under discussion was sequenced for a study of blood T cell repertoires in COVID-19. The germline V gene encodes CDR1 ENHRY and CDR2 SYGVKD. The CDR3 extends over 17 amino acids. V lost 0 bases and J lost 4; bases outside the gene matches: 8. TCRdb keeps only in-frame clones here, not all; method: immunoSEQ multiplex PCR. The sample comprises some 200,000 clones, 89% of which are singletons, and roughly 8.4% rests with the top ten. Input material: PBMCs or T cells enriched from blood (not recorded which). The receptor was isolated from a woman between 18 and 29 years old who had recovered from COVID-19. The chain links TRBV10-3 to TRBJ1-3; 8 bases are a match to TRBD1. As DNA, the CDR3 is TGTGCCATCAGTGAGTCCAGGACAGGGAGGTCCGGAAACACCATATATTTT. Its translation is CAISESRTGRSGNTIYF.